Listed below are T cell receptor beta chains from one sample, sequenced in a study of Ad26.COV2.S vaccination and SARS-CoV-2 variants. Sequencing used immunoSEQ multiplex PCR; TCRdb keeps in-frame clones, though not all of them. The data contain some 340,000 clones, more than 70% of them singletons. Sequenced material: peripheral blood, taken in a trial of Ad26.COV2.S vaccine versus placebo. The receptors were sampled from a person between 18 and 60 years old who received the Ad26.COV2.S COVID-19 vaccine or a placebo. CDR3s include the opening cysteine and the closing phenylalanine or tryptophan. A D gene is named only where the DNA matches it firmly. Clone size appears in some rows only: once, few, many, or a class for an expanded clone.

D | J | size | V | DNA | CDR3
TRBD1 | TRBJ1-2 | once | TRBV7-9 | TGTGCCAGCAGCTTCGACAGGGCAGGCGGCTACACCTTC | CASSFDRAGGYTF
. | TRBJ1-1 | . | TRBV7-2 | TGTGCCAGCAGCTTCAGGATCGCGAACACTGAAGCTTTCTTT | CASSFRIANTEAFF
. | TRBJ1-1 | . | TRBV11-2 | TGTGCCAGCAGCTCAGGGGTGGGGACTGAAGCTTTCTTT | CASSSGVGTEAFF
TRBD1 | TRBJ1-2 | . | TRBV19 | TGTGCCAGTATCTCCTTGGACAGGGCTGGCTACACCTTC | CASISLDRAGYTF
. | TRBJ1-3 | . | TRBV19 | TGTGCCAGTAGAACTCTTCAGGGGAACTCTGGAAACACCATATATTTT | CASRTLQGNSGNTIYF
. | TRBJ1-2 | . | TRBV30 | TGTGCCTGGAGTGTACATAGCGGTGGTAGGGGCTACACCTTC | CAWSVHSGGRGYTF
. | TRBJ2-2 | . | TRBV21-1 | TGTGCCAGCACCCCAGGGGTCCTTACTAACACCGGGGAGCTGTTTTTT | CASTPGVLTNTGELFF
TRBD2 | TRBJ2-7 | . | TRBV7-8 | TGTGCCAGCAGCCATACTAGCGGGGGCTTCTACGAGCAGTACTTC | CASSHTSGGFYEQYF
. | TRBJ1-2 | . | TRBV29-1 | TGCAGCGTTGAAGATCCCTATGGCTATGGCTACACCTTC | CSVEDPYGYGYTF
. | TRBJ1-5 | . | TRBV6-1 | TGTGCCAGCAGTGAAGCGGGTGGGGGGGGATACAATCAGCCCCAGCATTTT | CASSEAGGGGYNQPQHF
. | TRBJ1-3 | . | TRBV25-1 | TGTGCCAGCAGTGAATCTAGAAGGGGAACAGGAAACACCATATATTTT | CASSESRRGTGNTIYF
. | TRBJ1-2 | . | TRBV21-1 | TGTGCCAGCAGCAAAGGGCCCTTACCCTTTAACTATGGCTACACCTTC | CASSKGPLPFNYGYTF
. | TRBJ1-1 | . | TRBV7-8 | TGTGCCAGCAGCCCGGTGGGAAGGAACACTGAAGCTTTCTTT | CASSPVGRNTEAFF
. | TRBJ2-7 | few | TRBV3-1/TRBV3-2 | TGTGCCAGCAGCCAGGTGGCAGTCTCCTACGAGCAGTACTTC | CASSQVAVSYEQYF
. | TRBJ1-2 | . | TRBV5-6 | TGTGCCAGCAGCCCAGCAGGGTCTGGCTACACCTTC | CASSPAGSGYTF